The present entry profiles one TCR beta chain with its context. It has no known antigen specificity. One base away there is no much larger clone; base qualities are not given. The data were taken from a study of regulatory T cells in long-lasting Graves disease (TCRdb year 2021). For context, the study as a whole: Persistent Graves' disease meant more than 5 years of antithyroid drug treatment with TSH receptor autoantibodies that stayed positive. In the clinical cohort, patients with persistent Graves' disease had used antithyroid drugs for an average of approximately eleven years. The study took place in China and was registered as a clinical trial. Patients with persistent Graves' disease were compared with patients with newly diagnosed Graves' disease using TCR sequencing and RNA sequencing of peripheral blood. TCR sequencing covered roughly 13 persistent and approximately 20 newly diagnosed Graves' disease patients, around 35 samples in total.

Broader findings and caveats from the paper: Sequencing and analysis were limited to the TCR beta chain. Compared with newly diagnosed patients, patients with persistent Graves' disease had lower TCR Shannon entropy and fewer highly expanded clones, which suggests clonal expansion. Peripheral blood alone was examined, since thyroid tissue, which constituted the primary lesion, could not be accessed. The small sample size was acknowledged by the authors as a limitation that may reduce accuracy. Persistent patients shared more public clonotypes among themselves (around 2,500) than newly diagnosed patients did (approximately 970).

The time point label, read with the paper, signifies: persistent/refractory GD, antithyroid drugs over 5 years with positive TRAb. For both TCR sequencing and RNA sequencing, RNA was extracted from PBMCs in TRIzol. Graves' disease was diagnosed according to American Thyroid Association guidelines. Patients for the study were recruited at an endocrinology department in Xi'an, China. From each patient, approximately 9.9 milliliters of peripheral blood was collected into an EDTA anticoagulant tube. Ficoll Paque Plus density gradient separation was used to isolate PBMCs, and no further T cell sorting was performed. An Agilent 2100 Bioanalyzer and agarose gel were used to check RNA quality, and a NanoDrop 2000 was used to measure RNA concentration. The library was produced with multiplex PCR. Sequencing used an Illumina HiSeq 4000. iRepertoire HTBI primers and Arm-PCR amplification of CDR3 regions were used to construct TCR beta libraries. Before sequencing, the PCR products went through gel purification. The authors processed their data as follows. Across samples, about 64 TRBV and approximately 15 TRBJ segments were identified and used for gene usage analysis of CDR3 amino acid clonotypes. COPE and FqMerger were used to merge filtered high-quality paired reads into contigs. Contigs were aligned with BLAST to IMGT TRBV, TRBD and TRBJ reference genes, and CDR3 was defined per IMGT. Highly expanded clones were defined as clonotypes with a frequency above 0.1%. Shannon entropy was used to measure repertoire diversity, and the Gini coefficient was used to measure V-J evenness. A clonotype found in more than one individual was treated as public. Using fastp trimming at Q25 and MiXCR clonotype assembly, TCRdb reanalyzed the public sequencing data and kept in-frame beta chains. Here each entry gathers all rows of one CDR3 protein and keeps the most common genes and DNA. What appears here as the V and J calls and clone size reflects TCRdb's work, not the paper's. The sample includes 300,000 to 500,000 distinct CDR3 sequences, with more than 20% observed a single time. The ten top clones hold around 20% of the sample.

Sequenced here: peripheral blood mononuclear cells (PBMCs), sampled when the disease was refractory, from a patient treated with antithyroid drugs. This TCR derives from a female donor with Graves disease.

The base sequence is TGCAGTGCTAGAGGCGGGTTGCACACCGGGGAGCTGTTTTTT. This sequence encodes CSARGGLHTGELFF. The chain links TRBV20-1 with TRBJ2-2; TRBD2 might be the D gene, on 5 matching bases. V is reduced by 1 base and J by 3 bases, leaving a spacing of 9 bases between them. CDR1 and CDR2 were assigned from the germline V gene (reference sequence) as DFQATT and SNEGSKA. Measured from the cysteine to the phenylalanine, the CDR3 is 14 residues long. Only CDR3 DNA is held: 42 bases, read in frame from base 1.